These T cell receptor beta chains were read from a single sample in a study of human T cells and chemical hapten exposure. Each CDR3 protein is one row after TCRdb ran MiXCR on the RACE reads. The table has about 52,000 distinct CDR3 sequences, more than 9.5% seen once. The sequences come from whole blood, collected in connection with sensitization to the hapten diphenylcyclopropenone (DPC). All receptors come from a woman between 40 and 50 years old with alopecia areata. Some clones in this sample may be carry-over from other donors' samples. Both conserved end residues are part of each CDR3. The order of the fields is V gene, clone size, D gene, J gene, CDR3 length, CDR3 DNA, CDR3 protein. A D gene is named only where the DNA matches it firmly. Clone size is shown for a subset of rows, as once, few, many or a class of expanded clone.

TRBV19,few,TRBD1,TRBJ1-4,13,TGTGCCAGTACCGACAGGGAAGGCGAAAAACTGTTTTTT,CASTDREGEKLFF
TRBV7-2,few,NA,TRBJ1-2,13,TGTGCCAGCAGCTTACAGATCCTCGTCGGCTACACCTTC,CASSLQILVGYTF
TRBV19,many,TRBD2,TRBJ2-1,13,TGTGCCAGTAGTGCTAGCGGGGGTAATGAGCAGTTCTTC,CASSASGGNEQFF
TRBV20-1,many,TRBD1,TRBJ1-2,12,TGCAGTGCCGGGGACAGGGTAGATGGCTACACCTTC,CSAGDRVDGYTF
TRBV29-1,many,TRBD1,TRBJ1-6,14,TGCAGCGTTACTGAGGGACAGGCTAATTCACCCCTCCACTTT,CSVTEGQANSPLHF
TRBV7-3,many,NA,TRBJ2-5,14,TGTGCCAGCAGCTTAACGCAGGGTCTTGAGACCCAGTACTTC,CASSLTQGLETQYF
TRBV10-3,NA,TRBD2,TRBJ2-3,17,TGTGCCATCAGGCCTTCGGGACTAGCGGGGGTGGCAGATACGCAGTATTTT,CAIRPSGLAGVADTQYF
TRBV11-2,many,NA,TRBJ1-1,15,TGTGCCAGCAGCTCCCTGGGGCCCCGAAACACTGAAGCTTTCTTT,CASSSLGPRNTEAFF
TRBV2,NA,NA,TRBJ2-3,15,TGTGCCAGCACACCGAGGGGGGGAGACACAGATACGCAGTATTTT,CASTPRGGDTDTQYF
TRBV7-2,NA,TRBD2,TRBJ2-1,15,TGTGCCAGCAGCCCCACTAGCGGGGGGGTTGGTGAGCAGTTCTTC,CASSPTSGGVGEQFF
TRBV3-1,many,NA,TRBJ1-5,12,TGTGCCAGCAGCCAGAGTGGTCCGCCCCAGCATTTT,CASSQSGPPQHF
TRBV5-4,many,NA,TRBJ1-1,13,TGTGCCAGCAGCTTTAGTGGCGGCACTGAAGCTTTCTTT,CASSFSGGTEAFF
TRBV10-3,many,NA,TRBJ2-1,12,TGTGCCATCAGTGCCAATTTCAATGAGCAGTTCTTC,CAISANFNEQFF
TRBV9,NA,NA,TRBJ2-2,12,TGTGCCAGCAGCGTTAGCACCGGGGAGCTGTTTTTT,CASSVSTGELFF
TRBV5-1,few,NA,TRBJ2-7,14,TGCGCCAGCAGCCCGGGTGTCGCCGGGAGCGAGCAGTACTTC,CASSPGVAGSEQYF
TRBV19,few,TRBD1,TRBJ2-2,14,TGTGCCAGTAGCCGGGACAGGAACACCGGGGAGCTGTTTTTT,CASSRDRNTGELFF
TRBV5-1,few,NA,TRBJ1-1,14,TGCGCCAGCAGCCGAGGCTCTGCGGGCACTGAAGCTTTCTTT,CASSRGSAGTEAFF
TRBV7-6,few,NA,TRBJ2-3,15,TGTGCCAGCAGCGTAAGTGGGGCGCCTACAGATACGCAGTATTTT,CASSVSGAPTDTQYF
TRBV20-1,many,TRBD2,TRBJ2-3,12,TGCAGCCTCCAGGCGGGGGGGAATACGCAGTATTTT,CSLQAGGNTQYF
TRBV27,NA,NA,TRBJ1-5,12,TGTGCCAGCAGTTTTCAGAATCAGCCCCAGCATTTT,CASSFQNQPQHF
TRBV20-1,few,TRBD2,TRBJ2-7,13,TGCAGTGCTAGGGTAGCGGGTTCCTACGAGCAGTACTTC,CSARVAGSYEQYF
TRBV6-2/TRBV6-3,NA,NA,TRBJ2-6,14,TGTGCCAGCAGTTTGAGCTCTGGGGCCAACGTCCTGACTTTC,CASSLSSGANVLTF
TRBV4-1,NA,NA,TRBJ2-7,13,TGCGCCAGCAGCCAAAAACAGGGTATCGAGCAGTACTTC,CASSQKQGIEQYF
TRBV6-4,medium-sized,NA,TRBJ2-2,14,TGTGCCAGCAGTGACGGGCAGGGGTCCGGGGAGCTGTTTTTT,CASSDGQGSGELFF
TRBV3-1,few,TRBD2,TRBJ2-1,15,TGTGCCAGCAGCCTAGGACTAGCGGGGGGCGATGAGCAGTTCTTC,CASSLGLAGGDEQFF
TRBV19,NA,TRBD2,TRBJ2-1,16,TGTGCCAGTAGTATCAAGCGGGGGGCCTCCTACAATGAGCAGTTCTTC,CASSIKRGASYNEQFF
TRBV2,few,NA,TRBJ2-2,16,TGTGCCAGCAGTGATCAAGACAGGTTGAACACCGGGGAGCTGTTTTTT,CASSDQDRLNTGELFF
TRBV28,many,NA,TRBJ2-3,16,TGTGCCAGCAGTTTCCCAGCAGCCACTTTGGGCGATACGCAGTATTTT,CASSFPAATLGDTQYF
TRBV7-9,few,NA,TRBJ2-6,15,TGTGCCAGCAGTCTTGGGACATCTGGGGCCAACGTCCTGACTTTC,CASSLGTSGANVLTF
TRBV5-4,NA,NA,TRBJ1-4,15,TGTGCCAGCAGCTTATCGGGGAACGGTTACGAAAAACTGTTTTTT,CASSLSGNGYEKLFF
TRBV28,few,NA,TRBJ2-5,14,TGTGCCAGCAGTTTCGGCTTCGGGGTTGAGACCCAGTACTTC,CASSFGFGVETQYF
TRBV7-6,medium-sized,NA,TRBJ2-1,15,TGTGCCAGCAGACTAGGGGGGAGCTCCTACAATGAGCAGTTCTTC,CASRLGGSSYNEQFF
TRBV7-3,NA,TRBD1,TRBJ2-2,14,TGTGCCAGCAGCCGACAGGGCAGGGGCGAGGAGCTGTTTTTT,CASSRQGRGEELFF
TRBV6-2/TRBV6-3,medium-sized,TRBD2,TRBJ2-5,14,TGTGCCAGCAGTTATGGACTAGCTTCGGAGACCCAGTACTTC,CASSYGLASETQYF
TRBV3-1,NA,TRBD2,TRBJ2-1,18,TGTGCCAGCAGCCAAACTTTACTAGCGGGGGGCCAATACAATGAGCAGTTCTTC,CASSQTLLAGGQYNEQFF
TRBV6-2/TRBV6-3,NA,TRBD1,TRBJ2-3,14,TGTGCCAGTTCTTACAGGGGGGACACAGATACGCAGTATTTT,CASSYRGDTDTQYF
TRBV3-1,NA,NA,TRBJ1-6,15,TGTGCCAGCAGCCCTCTCAGCTCCTATAATTCACCCCTCCACTTT,CASSPLSSYNSPLHF
TRBV12-3/TRBV12-4,many,TRBD1,TRBJ2-7,15,TGTGCCAGCAGCCCAGGACAGGGGCTTCCCTACGAGCAGTACTTC,CASSPGQGLPYEQYF
TRBV11-2,many,NA,TRBJ2-1,12,TGTGCCAGCAGCTTAGATTCTTGGGACAAGTTCTTC,CASSLDSWDKFF
TRBV7-2,NA,TRBD1,TRBJ1-6,14,TGTGCCAGCAGCTTCGGGACAGATAATTCACCCCTCCACTTT,CASSFGTDNSPLHF
TRBV6-1,few,NA,TRBJ2-3,15,TGTGCCAGCGGGGAATCACAGGGGACTACAGATACGCAGTATTTT,CASGESQGTTDTQYF
TRBV6-2/TRBV6-3,few,TRBD1,TRBJ2-6,15,TGTGCCAGCAGACCCGGGACAGTTGGGGCCAACGTCCTGACTTTC,CASRPGTVGANVLTF
TRBV20-1,many,NA,TRBJ2-1,15,TGCAGTGCTAGAGTTCGGGGCATGGAAGGCCATGAGCAGTTCTTC,CSARVRGMEGHEQFF
TRBV20-1,few,NA,TRBJ1-2,12,TGCAGTGCTACCGGACAGACCTATGGCTACACCTTC,CSATGQTYGYTF
TRBV20-1,many,TRBD1,TRBJ1-1,15,TGCAGTGCGGTGGACAGGGGGAAAATGAACACTGAAGCTTTCTTT,CSAVDRGKMNTEAFF
TRBV7-2,few,NA,TRBJ1-5,15,TGTGCCAGCAGCTCACAAGGGTATAGCAATCAGCCCCAGCATTTT,CASSSQGYSNQPQHF
TRBV5-1,medium-sized,NA,TRBJ1-1,12,TGCGCCAGCAGCTCGGACGGGAAGCAAGCTTTCTTT,CASSSDGKQAFF
TRBV25-1,many,TRBD2,TRBJ2-1,16,TGTGCCAGCAGTGATCTTCTAGCGGGGGGCTTAAATGAGCAGTTCTTC,CASSDLLAGGLNEQFF
TRBV7-8,few,NA,TRBJ2-1,16,TGTGCCAGCAGCGTATCTACTAGCCCCAATCTCTATGAGCAGTTCTTC,CASSVSTSPNLYEQFF
TRBV7-3,many,TRBD2,TRBJ2-3,15,TGTGCCAGCAGTTTTAGCGGGGGGACCACAGATACGCAGTATTTT,CASSFSGGTTDTQYF
TRBV7-8,few,TRBD1,TRBJ2-5,15,TGTGCCAGCAGCTTAAGACAGGGGGCGCGAGAGACCCAGTACTTC,CASSLRQGARETQYF
TRBV28,NA,NA,TRBJ1-6,11,TGTGCCAGCAGTTTCCTTTCACCCCTCCACTTT,CASSFLSPLHF
TRBV20-1,NA,NA,TRBJ1-1,14,TGCAGTGCTAGAGGAGCAGGTTATGCCCCTGAAGCTTTCTTT,CSARGAGYAPEAFF